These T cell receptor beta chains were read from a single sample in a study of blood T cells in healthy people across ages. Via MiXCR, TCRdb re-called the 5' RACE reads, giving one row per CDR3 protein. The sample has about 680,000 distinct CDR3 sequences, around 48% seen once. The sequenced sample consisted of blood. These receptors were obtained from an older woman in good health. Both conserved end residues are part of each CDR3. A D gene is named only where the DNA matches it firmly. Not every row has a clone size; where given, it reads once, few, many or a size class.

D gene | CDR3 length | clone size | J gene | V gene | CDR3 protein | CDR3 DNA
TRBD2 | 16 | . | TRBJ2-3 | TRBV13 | CASSFSQAGATGTQYF | TGTGCCAGCAGCTTCTCCCAAGCGGGGGCCACAGGTACGCAGTATTTT
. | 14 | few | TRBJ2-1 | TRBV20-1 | CRAPLAPDNNEQFF | TGCAGGGCACCGTTGGCCCCTGACAACAATGAGCAGTTCTTC
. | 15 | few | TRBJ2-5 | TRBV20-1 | CSANRPDSARETQYF | TGCAGTGCCAATCGCCCCGATTCCGCCAGAGAGACCCAGTACTTC
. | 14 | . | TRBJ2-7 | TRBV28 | CASSPPPQGREQYF | TGTGCCAGCAGCCCTCCCCCGCAGGGGCGCGAGCAGTACTTC
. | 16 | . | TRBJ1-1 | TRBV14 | CASSSGTGTWRTEAFF | TGTGCCAGCAGCTCCGGAACCGGGACGTGGCGGACTGAAGCTTTCTTT
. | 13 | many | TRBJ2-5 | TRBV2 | CASSITLRETQYF | TGTGCCAGCAGTATTACTCTCCGGGAGACCCAGTACTTC
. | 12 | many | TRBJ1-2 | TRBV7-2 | CASSPSNYGYTF | TGTGCCAGCAGCCCATCTAACTATGGCTACACCTTC
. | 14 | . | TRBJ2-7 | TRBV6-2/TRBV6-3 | CASSYPDYSYEQYF | TGTGCCAGCAGTTATCCCGACTACTCCTACGAGCAGTACTTC
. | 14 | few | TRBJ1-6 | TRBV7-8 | CASSLGGFYSPLHF | TGTGCCAGCAGCTTAGGAGGATTTTATTCACCCCTCCACTTT
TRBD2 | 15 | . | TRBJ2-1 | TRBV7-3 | CASSLVAGVRNEQFF | TGTGCCAGCAGCTTAGTAGCGGGGGTACGAAATGAGCAGTTCTTC
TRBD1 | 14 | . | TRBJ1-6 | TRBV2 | CASSERGPGSPLHF | TGTGCCAGCAGTGAAAGGGGGCCTGGATCACCCCTCCACTTT
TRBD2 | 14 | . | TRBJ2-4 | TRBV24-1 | CATSDGGSGSEQYF | TGTGCCACCAGTGATGGTGGTAGCGGGAGTGAGCAGTACTTC
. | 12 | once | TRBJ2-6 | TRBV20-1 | CSAIAGANVLTF | TGCAGTGCTATCGCTGGGGCCAACGTCCTGACTTTC
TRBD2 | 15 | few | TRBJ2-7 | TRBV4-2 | CASSLTTSGFYEQYF | TGTGCCAGCAGCCTCACGACTAGCGGGTTCTACGAGCAGTACTTC
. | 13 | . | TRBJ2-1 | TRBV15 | CATTRVAYNEQFF | TGTGCCACCACGAGGGTGGCCTACAATGAGCAGTTCTTC
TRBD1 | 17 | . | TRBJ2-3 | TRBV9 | CASSVARGQGATDTQYF | TGTGCCAGCAGCGTAGCAAGGGGACAGGGGGCAACAGATACGCAGTATTTT
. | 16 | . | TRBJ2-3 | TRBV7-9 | CASSSPTSRNTDTQYF | TGTGCCAGCAGCTCTCCTACATCGAGGAACACAGATACGCAGTATTTT
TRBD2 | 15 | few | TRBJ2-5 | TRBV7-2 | CASSRGLAGVEEQYF | TGTGCCAGCAGTCGCGGACTAGCGGGAGTAGAAGAGCAGTACTTC
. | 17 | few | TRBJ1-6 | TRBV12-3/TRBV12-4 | CASSSERLSSYNSPLHF | TGTGCCAGCAGTTCCGAAAGACTTAGCTCCTATAATTCACCCCTCCACTTT
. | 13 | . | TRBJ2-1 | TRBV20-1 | CSARRQNYNEQFF | TGCAGTGCTAGGAGGCAGAATTACAATGAGCAGTTCTTC
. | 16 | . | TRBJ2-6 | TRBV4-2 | CASSQESSRGANVLTF | TGTGCCAGCAGCCAAGAATCTTCCAGGGGGGCCAACGTCCTGACTTTC
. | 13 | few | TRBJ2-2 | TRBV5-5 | CASSFGNTGELFF | TGTGCCAGCAGCTTTGGAAACACCGGGGAGCTGTTTTTT
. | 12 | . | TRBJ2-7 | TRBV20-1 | CSARVDSYEQYF | TGCAGTGCTAGAGTTGATAGCTACGAGCAGTACTTC
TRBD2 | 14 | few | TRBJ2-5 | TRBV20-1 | CSARTSGGQETQYF | TGCAGTGCCAGGACTAGCGGGGGGCAAGAGACCCAGTACTTC
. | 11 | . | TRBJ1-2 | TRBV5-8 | CASSIPYGYTF | TGTGCCAGCAGCATCCCATATGGCTACACCTTC
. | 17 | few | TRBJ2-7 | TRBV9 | CASSVGLTRDTENEQYF | TGTGCCAGCAGCGTAGGGTTAACGCGGGACACCGAAAATGAGCAGTACTTC
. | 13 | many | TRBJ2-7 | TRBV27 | CASRSGLTYEQYF | TGTGCCAGCAGAAGCGGGCTGACCTACGAGCAGTACTTC
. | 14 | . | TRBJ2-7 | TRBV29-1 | CSVATLTGSYEQYF | TGCAGCGTTGCTACCCTCACAGGGTCCTACGAGCAGTACTTC
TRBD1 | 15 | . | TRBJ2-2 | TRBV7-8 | CASSRDRSLTGELFF | TGTGCCAGCAGCCGGGACAGGAGTCTCACCGGGGAGCTGTTTTTT
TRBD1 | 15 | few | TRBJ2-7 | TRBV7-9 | CASSPYGQGSYEQYF | TGTGCCAGCAGCCCCTACGGACAGGGCAGCTACGAGCAGTACTTC
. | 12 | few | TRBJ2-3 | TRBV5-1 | CASSWAADTQYF | TGCGCCAGCAGCTGGGCGGCAGATACGCAGTATTTT
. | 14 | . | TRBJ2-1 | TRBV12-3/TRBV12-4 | CASRASGAGETQFF | TGTGCCAGCAGGGCCTCAGGGGCGGGAGAGACCCAGTTCTTC
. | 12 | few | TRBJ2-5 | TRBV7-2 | CASSQQGETQYF | TGTGCCAGCAGTCAACAAGGAGAGACCCAGTACTTC
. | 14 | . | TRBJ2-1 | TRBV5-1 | CASSLQLVYNEQFF | TGCGCCAGCAGCTTGCAACTAGTCTACAATGAGCAGTTCTTC
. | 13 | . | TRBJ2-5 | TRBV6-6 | CASIRGKNNEQYF | TGTGCCAGCATTAGAGGAAAAAACAATGAGCAGTACTTC
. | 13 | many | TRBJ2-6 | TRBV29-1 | CSVEESGANVLTF | TGCAGCGTTGAAGAATCCGGGGCCAACGTCCTGACTTTC
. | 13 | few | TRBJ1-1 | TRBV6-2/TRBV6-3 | CASRQGAGTEAFF | TGTGCCAGCAGGCAAGGGGCGGGCACTGAAGCTTTCTTT
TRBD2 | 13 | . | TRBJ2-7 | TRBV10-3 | CAISSGGRYEQYF | TGTGCCATCAGTAGCGGGGGGAGGTACGAGCAGTACTTC
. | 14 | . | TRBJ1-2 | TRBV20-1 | CSASQLRGTYGYTF | TGCAGTGCTTCGCAATTAAGGGGGACCTATGGCTACACCTTC
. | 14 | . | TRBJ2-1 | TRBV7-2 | CASSVDGRGGEQFF | TGTGCCAGCAGCGTAGATGGGCGAGGGGGTGAGCAGTTCTTC
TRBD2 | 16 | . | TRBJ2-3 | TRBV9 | CASSDWTSGSGDTQYF | TGTGCCAGCAGCGACTGGACTAGCGGTTCTGGGGATACGCAGTATTTT
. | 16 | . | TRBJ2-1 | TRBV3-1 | CASSPVGGMGLNEQFF | TGTGCCAGCAGCCCCGTGGGGGGCATGGGGTTGAATGAGCAGTTCTTC
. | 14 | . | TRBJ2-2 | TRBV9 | CASSGRANTGELFF | TGTGCCAGCAGCGGAAGGGCGAACACCGGGGAGCTGTTTTTT
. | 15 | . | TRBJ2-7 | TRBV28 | CASSSPRLGGYEQYF | TGTGCCAGCAGTTCCCCCCGGCTAGGGGGCTACGAGCAGTACTTC
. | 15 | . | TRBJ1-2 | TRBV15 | CATSRDRGTNYGYTF | TGTGCCACCAGCAGAGATAGGGGGACTAACTATGGCTACACCTTC
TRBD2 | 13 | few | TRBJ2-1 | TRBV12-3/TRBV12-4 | CASSTQWGGEQFF | TGTGCCAGCAGTACCCAGTGGGGGGGTGAGCAGTTCTTC
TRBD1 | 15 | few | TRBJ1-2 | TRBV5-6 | CASSVGQGNEDGYTF | TGTGCCAGCAGCGTAGGACAGGGTAATGAGGATGGCTACACCTTC
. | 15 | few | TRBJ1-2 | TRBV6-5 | CASTSVRGAVYGYTF | TGTGCCAGCACCAGTGTTAGGGGGGCTGTCTATGGCTACACCTTC
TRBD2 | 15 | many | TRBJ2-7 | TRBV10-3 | CAISSLADSDYEQYF | TGTGCCATCAGTTCACTAGCGGATTCCGATTACGAGCAGTACTTC